The sequence of this T cell receptor beta chain was determined in a study of CXCR3-negative and CXCR3-positive naive CD8 T cells. Germline CDR1 is SGHVS and CDR2 is FNYEAQ. The CDR3 runs 15 residues. Worth noting for this clonotype: Its target is not known.

Triplicates of under 350,000 cells were sorted from each CD8+ T cell subset. Definition of naive CD8+ T cells rested on a CD45RO-CCR7+CD27+CD95- profile. Regarding the study as a whole: Unlike memory cells, which differed, naive CXCR3-negative and CXCR3-positive cells had similar TRBV-TRBJ usage. Naive subsets had comparable surface CD5; TCR strength was inferred from TRB CDR3 properties.

TRB cDNA was prepared as libraries by UMI-labeled 5' RACE. TCRdb reprocessed the 5' RACE reads and reports one entry per CDR3 protein, with no DNA. In total, the table holds tens of thousands of distinct CDR3 sequences. Sequenced material: naive CXCR3- CD8+ T cells from blood. The subset: CD45RO-CCR7+CD27+CD95- naive CD8+ T cells lacking CXCR3 (TNR3-). The TCR originated in a human donor in good health. Some clones in this sample may be carry-over from other donors' samples. The chain joins TRBV7-6 to TRBJ2-1; TCRdb calls TRBD1, which cannot be checked without DNA. The CDR3 sequence: CASSLYQTGGNEQFF.